The 20 T cell receptor beta chains presented below share a single source sample, sequenced in a study of OX40 agonist ivuxolimab in advanced cancers. Produced via immunoSEQ multiplex PCR; TCRdb's table is partial and in-frame only. The data hold roughly 72,000 clones, with more than 65% observed a single time. The specimen comprised CD4+ or CD8+ T cells sorted from blood, sampled in a trial of the OX40 agonist ivuxolimab. These receptors were obtained from an adult with an advanced solid tumor such as melanoma, head and neck, liver or kidney cancer.

This chain connects TRBV6-1 to TRBJ1-2, with a tentative D call TRBD1 (6 bases). Trimming took off 1 base at V and 4 bases at J, with 22 bases between the two ends. The CDR3 loop spans 18 amino acids. Germline CDR1 MNHNS, CDR2 SASEGT. CDR3 in amino acids: CASSEGGQLSNSAYGYTF. CDR3 nucleotide sequence: TGTGCCAGCAGTGAAGGTGGACAGCTCTCCAACTCTGCCTATGGCTACACCTTC.

This chain uses TRBV2 with TRBJ1-2; TRBD1 matches 10 bases. The CDR3 contains 14 residues. With V trimmed by 8 bases and J by 8 bases, 11 bases remained unmatched. Germline V gives CDR1 SNHLY, CDR2 FYNNEI. For the CDR3, the DNA is TGTGCCAGCGCCTGGACAGGGGGTGAGGGGGGCTACACCTTC. Amino acids: CASAWTGGEGGYTF.

Here the CDR3 reads CASSLSGVTGELFF. The CDR3 nucleotides read TGTGCCAGCAGCTTATCTGGGGTTACCGGGGAGCTGTTTTTT. The rearrangement uses TRBV7-2 and TRBJ2-2, with unresolved D. The germline V gene encodes CDR1 SGHTA and CDR2 FQGNSA. There are 14 residues in the CDR3. Trimming shortened V by 2 bases and J by 5 bases, and 9 bases separated the two germline ends. Variable domain in full (rest from reference TRBV7-2 and TRBJ2-2): GAGVSQSPSNKVTEKGKDVELRCDPISGHTALYWYRQSLGQGLEFLIYFQGNSAPDKSGLPSDRFSAERTGGSVSTLTIQRTQQEDSAVYLCASSLSGVTGELFFGEGSRLTVL.

The gene calls are TRBV7-2 and TRBJ1-5; D may be TRBD1 (6 bases). This CDR3 has 15 amino acids. The germline V and J ends were trimmed by 2 bases and 0 bases, with 8 bases remaining between them. CDR1 SGHTA and CDR2 FQGNSA come from the germline V gene. CDR3 sequence: CASSLTGISNQPQHF. The CDR3 region has the DNA TGTGCCAGCAGCTTAACAGGGATTAGCAATCAGCCCCAGCATTTT. The variable domain in full, completed from reference TRBV7-2 and TRBJ1-5, reads GAGVSQSPSNKVTEKGKDVELRCDPISGHTALYWYRQSLGQGLEFLIYFQGNSAPDKSGLPSDRFSAERTGGSVSTLTIQRTQQEDSAVYLCASSLTGISNQPQHFGDGTRLSIL.

The chain is built from TRBV5-1 and TRBJ2-3, with 10 bases identical to TRBD2. Germline V gene data show CDR1 as SGHRS and CDR2 as YFSETQ. The CDR3 loop spans 15 amino acids. V was clipped by 4 bases and J by 3 bases; unmatched bases: 5. This chain's CDR3 is CASSQTSGVTDTQYF. For the CDR3, the DNA is TGCGCCAGCAGCCAAACTAGCGGGGTTACAGATACGCAGTATTTT.

This clone appeared a few times. The rearrangement uses TRBV28 and TRBJ2-4; perhaps D is TRBD1 or TRBD2 (5 bases each). Trimming took off 5 bases at V and 6 bases at J, with 11 bases between the two ends. The V gene's germline CDR1 is MDHEN and CDR2 SYDVKM. CDR3 length: 13 residues. The CDR3 reads CASSGKGRNIQYF. CDR3 nucleotides: TGTGCCAGCAGTGGGAAGGGGAGAAACATTCAGTACTTC.

This chain joins TRBV5-6 and TRBJ1-2, with D unclear. This CDR3 contains 14 residues. Trimming pared 1 base from V and 8 bases from J, leaving 15 bases between. Germline V gene lookup returns CDR1 SGHDT and CDR2 YYEEEE. CDR3 protein: CASSLSLRADGYTF. The CDR3 DNA is TGTGCCAGCAGCTTGTCTCTTCGGGCGGACGGCTACACCTTC.

V is TRBV4-1 and J is TRBJ2-7; 14 positions agree with TRBD2. The CDR3 is 18 residues long. Germline CDR1 reads MGHRA; CDR2 reads YSYEKL. V shed 4 bases and J 6 bases; nucleotides not matched to a gene: 14. In nucleotides, the CDR3 is TGCGCCAGCAGCCCAGGACTAGCGGGAGGCGTTGTATTATTCGAGCAGTACTTC. It is translated as CASSPGLAGGVVLFEQYF.

The chain joins TRBV30 to TRBJ1-1; D is unresolved. From germline, CDR1 is GTSNPN and CDR2 SVGIG (reference sequence). V lost 2 bases, J lost 2 bases, and 15 bases lay in between. This CDR3 is built from 15 residues. The CDR3 is CAWSTRKMGNTEAFF. CDR3 nucleotide sequence: TGTGCCTGGAGTACGCGGAAGATGGGTAACACTGAAGCTTTCTTT.

The J gene is TRBJ1-1, the V gene TRBV5-1, with D possibly matching TRBD1 (6 bases). The germline V gene has CDR1 SGHRS and CDR2 YFSETQ. The CDR3 covers 14 residues. V was trimmed by 3 bases and J by 0 bases, leaving 9 bases between them. The CDR3 nucleotides read TGCGCCAGCAGCTCAGGGGCCATGAACACTGAAGCTTTCTTT. It specifies CASSSGAMNTEAFF. The complete variable domain, with remaining parts taken from reference TRBV5-1 and TRBJ1-1, reads KAGVTQTPRYLIKTRGQQVTLSCSPISGHRSVSWYQQTPGQGLQFLFEYFSETQRNKGNFPGRFSGRQFSNSRSEMNVSTLELGDSALYLCASSSGAMNTEAFFGQGTRLTVV.

This rearrangement joins TRBV5-4 to TRBJ2-7; TRBD2 matches 8 bases. The CDR3 contains 15 residues. The V gene's germline CDR1 is SGHNT and CDR2 YYREEE (reference sequence). V shed 0 bases and J 5 bases; nucleotides not matched to a gene: 7. In DNA form, the CDR3 reads TGTGCCAGCAGCTTGGCCAGCGGGAGCCGCCACGAGCAGTACTTC. Translating gives CASSLASGSRHEQYF.

The chain couples TRBV5-1 to TRBJ1-1; TRBD1 might be the D (6 bases). This CDR3 has 16 residues. The germline V gene encodes CDR1 SGHRS and CDR2 YFSETQ. V lost 1 base, J lost 4 bases, and 17 bases lay in between. CDR3 loop: CASSLQGSGLTTEAFF. For the CDR3, the DNA is TGCGCCAGCAGCTTGCAGGGGTCGGGTTTGACCACTGAAGCTTTCTTT.

This clone turned up a few times. J is TRBJ1-1 and V is TRBV18; TRBD1 is a possible D gene (5 bases). From germline, CDR1 is KGHSH and CDR2 LQKENI. V was pared by 2 bases and J by 5 bases, with 12 bases between. This CDR3 spans 14 amino acids. DNA of the CDR3: TGTGCCAGCTCACCATATCAAGAGGGGACTGAAGCTTTCTTT. It is translated as CASSPYQEGTEAFF.

V gene TRBV5-1 combines with J gene TRBJ1-2; D unclear. CDR1 SGHRS and CDR2 YFSETQ come from the germline V gene. This CDR3 is 13 amino acids long. Trimming shortened V by 0 bases and J by 6 bases, and 9 bases separated the two germline ends. In DNA form, the CDR3 reads TGCGCCAGCAGCTTGGCGGTGGAACATGGCTACACCTTC. Translated: CASSLAVEHGYTF.

The genes are TRBV7-9 and TRBJ1-3, with D tentatively TRBD1 (5 bases). There are 13 residues in the CDR3. The germline V and J ends were trimmed by 5 bases and 4 bases, with 9 bases remaining between them. Per the germline V gene, CDR1 is SEHNR and CDR2 is FQNEAQ (reference sequence). CDR3 sequence: CASSPQGGNTIYF. The CDR3 bases are TGTGCCAGCAGCCCCCAGGGAGGAAACACCATATATTTT.

The chain employs TRBV2 and TRBJ1-3, with unresolved D. This CDR3 is 14 amino acids long. The germline gives CDR1 SNHLY, CDR2 FYNNEI. Trimming stripped 2 bases from V and 0 bases from J, with 5 bases between. DNA for the CDR3: TGTGCCAGCAGTGAACTCTTCTCTGGAAACACCATATATTTT. Translated: CASSELFSGNTIYF.

CDR3 amino acids: CASSFSTDTQYF. CDR3 DNA: TGTGCCAGCAGTTTTAGCACAGATACGCAGTATTTT. This sequence joins TRBV2 and TRBJ2-3; D is uncertain. The CDR3 length is 12 residues. Looked up from germline, CDR1 is SNHLY and CDR2 is FYNNEI. Deletions cut 5 bases from V and 0 bases from J, with 3 bases between.

The chain joins TRBV11-1 to TRBJ2-3; 11 bases match TRBD2. The ends lost 5 bases at V and 2 bases at J; junction bases unmatched: 6. Germline assignment: CDR1 SGHAT and CDR2 FQDESV (reference sequence). The CDR3 consists of 16 residues. The CDR3 coding sequence is TGTGCCAGCAGCGAACTAGCGGGAGCCTCCACAGATACGCAGTATTTT. The encoded protein is CASSELAGASTDTQYF.

The chain joins TRBV4-3 to TRBJ2-3; tentative D call: TRBD2 (6 bases). CDR3 length equals 14 residues. Deletions cut 0 bases from V and 6 bases from J, with 10 bases between. The V gene's germline CDR1 is LGHNA and CDR2 YSLEER. For the CDR3, the DNA is TGCGCCAGCAGCCAAGATGGAGGGGTGGATACGCAGTATTTT. Protein product: CASSQDGGVDTQYF.

The chain combines TRBV5-1 with TRBJ2-3; D gene ambiguous. The CDR3 consists of 12 residues. Trimming shortened V by 1 base and J by 4 bases, and 4 bases separated the two germline ends. Per germline, CDR1 SGHRS and CDR2 YFSETQ. The CDR3 spells CASSLPPDTQYF. CDR3 sequence (DNA): TGCGCCAGCAGCTTGCCCCCAGATACGCAGTATTTT.